This T cell receptor beta chain was identified in a study of blood T cell repertoires in COVID-19. In the study overall: COVID-19 samples from acute and convalescent phases originated in the United States, Italy and Spain. T cells, B-cell-depleted T cells, or PBMCs provided the cDNA or gDNA that served as material.

The authors' processing: Reference gene primer amplification yielded estimated nucleated cell counts. The assay was immunoSEQ multiplex PCR, and TCRdb's table has in-frame clones only and misses some. V, J and clone size derive from that table, while D and trimming were established from the DNA sequence. The data contain approximately 11,000 clones, about 90% of them singletons. Germline values: CDR1 MNHNS, CDR2 SASEGT. This CDR3 has 14 amino acids. The V and J ends lost 1 base and 3 bases respectively, with 6 bases between them. Input material: peripheral blood. The chain recombines TRBV6-1 with TRBJ2-2, with D possibly being TRBD1 (6 bases). The source is a man aged 30-40 years with active or convalescent COVID-19. This CDR3 is CASSEGTDTGELFF. The CDR3 region has the DNA TGTGCCAGCAGTGAAGGGACAGACACCGGGGAGCTGTTTTTT.